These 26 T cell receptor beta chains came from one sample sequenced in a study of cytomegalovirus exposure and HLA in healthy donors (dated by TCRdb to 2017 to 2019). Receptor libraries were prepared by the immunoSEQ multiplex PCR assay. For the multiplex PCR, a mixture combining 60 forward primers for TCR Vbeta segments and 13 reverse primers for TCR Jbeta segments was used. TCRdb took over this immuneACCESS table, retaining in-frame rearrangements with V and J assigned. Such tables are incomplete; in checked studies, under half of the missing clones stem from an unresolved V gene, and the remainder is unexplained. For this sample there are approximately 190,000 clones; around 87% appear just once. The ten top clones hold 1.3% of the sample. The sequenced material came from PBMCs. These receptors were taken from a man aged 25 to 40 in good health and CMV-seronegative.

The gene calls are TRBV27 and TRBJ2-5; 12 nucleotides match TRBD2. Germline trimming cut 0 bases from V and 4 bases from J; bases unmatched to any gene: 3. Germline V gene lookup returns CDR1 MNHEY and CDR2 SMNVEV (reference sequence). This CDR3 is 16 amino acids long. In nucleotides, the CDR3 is TGTGCCAGCAGTTTATCCCTAGCGGGGGGGAGAGAGACCCAGTACTTC. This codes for CASSLSLAGGRETQYF.

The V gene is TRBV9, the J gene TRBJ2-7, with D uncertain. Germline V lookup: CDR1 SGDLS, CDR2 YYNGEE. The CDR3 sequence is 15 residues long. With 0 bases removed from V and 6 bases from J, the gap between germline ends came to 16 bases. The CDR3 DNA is TGTGCCAGCAGCGTAGGTGGTAGCACCCTTGTCGAGCAGTACTTC. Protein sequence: CASSVGGSTLVEQYF.

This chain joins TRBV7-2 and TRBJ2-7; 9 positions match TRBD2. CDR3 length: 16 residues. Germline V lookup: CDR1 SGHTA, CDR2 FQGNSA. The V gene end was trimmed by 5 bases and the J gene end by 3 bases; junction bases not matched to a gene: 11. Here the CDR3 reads CASSPLAGEAVYEQYF. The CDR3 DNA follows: TGTGCCAGCAGCCCGTTAGCGGGAGAGGCTGTCTACGAGCAGTACTTC.

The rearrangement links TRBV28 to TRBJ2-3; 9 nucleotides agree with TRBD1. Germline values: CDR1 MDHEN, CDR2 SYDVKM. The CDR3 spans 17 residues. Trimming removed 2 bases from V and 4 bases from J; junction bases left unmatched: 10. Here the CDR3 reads CASSLIGTGIRADTQYF. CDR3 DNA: TGTGCCAGCAGTTTAATCGGGACAGGGATTCGTGCAGATACGCAGTATTTT.

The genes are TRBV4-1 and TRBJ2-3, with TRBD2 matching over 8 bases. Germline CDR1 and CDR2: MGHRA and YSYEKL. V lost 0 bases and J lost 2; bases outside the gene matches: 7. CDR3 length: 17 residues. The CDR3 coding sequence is TGCGCCAGCAGCCAAGATGCAGCGGGGGTAGACACAGATACGCAGTATTTT. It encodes CASSQDAAGVDTDTQYF.

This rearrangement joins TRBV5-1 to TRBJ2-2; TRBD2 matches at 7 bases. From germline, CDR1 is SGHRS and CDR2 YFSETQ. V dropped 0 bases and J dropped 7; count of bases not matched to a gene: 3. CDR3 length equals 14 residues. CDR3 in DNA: TGCGCCAGCAGCTTGGAACCGGGGGGCGGGGAGCTGTTTTTT. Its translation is CASSLEPGGGELFF.

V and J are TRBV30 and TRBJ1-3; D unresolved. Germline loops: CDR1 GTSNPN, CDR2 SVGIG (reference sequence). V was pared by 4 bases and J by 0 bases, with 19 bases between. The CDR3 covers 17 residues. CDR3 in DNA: TGTGCCTGGATGTACCCCACCGGGAGGAGCTCTGGAAACACCATATATTTT. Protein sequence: CAWMYPTGRSSGNTIYF. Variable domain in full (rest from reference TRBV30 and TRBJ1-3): SQTIHQWPATLVQPVGSPLSLECTVEGTSNPNLYWYRQAAGRGLQLLFYSVGIGQISSEVPQNLSASRPQDRQFILSSKKLLLSDSGFYLCAWMYPTGRSSGNTIYFGEGSWLTVV.

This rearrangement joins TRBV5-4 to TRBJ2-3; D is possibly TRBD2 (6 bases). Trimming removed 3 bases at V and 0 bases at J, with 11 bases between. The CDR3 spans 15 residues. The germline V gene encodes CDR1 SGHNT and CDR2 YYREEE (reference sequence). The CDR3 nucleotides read TGTGCCAGCAGCTCCAGGGAGGAAAGCACAGATACGCAGTATTTT. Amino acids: CASSSREESTDTQYF.

In nucleotides, the CDR3 is TGCGCCAGCAGTGAGTATCGGCTAGCGGGAGGGCCGGAGCAGTACTTC. Residues: CASSEYRLAGGPEQYF. The chain links TRBV10-2 to TRBJ2-7; TRBD2 aligns across 12 bases. V dropped 1 base and J dropped 7; count of bases not matched to a gene: 8. Germline lookup yields CDR1 WSHSY and CDR2 SAAADI. CDR3 length equals 16 residues.

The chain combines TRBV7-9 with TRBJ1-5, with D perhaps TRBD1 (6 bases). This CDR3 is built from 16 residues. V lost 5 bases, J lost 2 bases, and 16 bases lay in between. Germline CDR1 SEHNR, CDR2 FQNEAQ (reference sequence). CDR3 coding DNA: TGTGCCAGCAGCCAAGGGGGGGATAAGGGCAATCAGCCCCAGCATTTT. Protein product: CASSQGGDKGNQPQHF.

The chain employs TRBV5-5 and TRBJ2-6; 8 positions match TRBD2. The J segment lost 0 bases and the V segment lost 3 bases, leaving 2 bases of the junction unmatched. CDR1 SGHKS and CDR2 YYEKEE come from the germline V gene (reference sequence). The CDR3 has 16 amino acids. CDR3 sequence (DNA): TGTGCCAGCAGCTCGGGGGGGACCTCTGGGGCCAACGTCCTGACTTTC. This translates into CASSSGGTSGANVLTF.

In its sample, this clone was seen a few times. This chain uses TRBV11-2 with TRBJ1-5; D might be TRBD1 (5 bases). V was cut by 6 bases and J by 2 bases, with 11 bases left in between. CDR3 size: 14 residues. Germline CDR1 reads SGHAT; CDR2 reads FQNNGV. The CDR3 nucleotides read TGTGCCAGCAGTCAAGACAGACGCAATCAGCCCCAGCATTTT. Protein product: CASSQDRRNQPQHF.

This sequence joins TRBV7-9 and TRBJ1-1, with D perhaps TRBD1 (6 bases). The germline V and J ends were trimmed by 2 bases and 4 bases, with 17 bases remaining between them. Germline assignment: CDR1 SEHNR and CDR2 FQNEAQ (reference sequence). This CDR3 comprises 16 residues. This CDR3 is CASSLQLGQRGTEAFF. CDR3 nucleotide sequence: TGTGCCAGCAGCTTACAATTAGGACAGAGGGGCACTGAAGCTTTCTTT. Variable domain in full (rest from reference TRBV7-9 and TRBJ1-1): DTGVSQNPRHKITKRGQNVTFRCDPISEHNRLYWYRQTLGQGPEFLTYFQNEAQLEKSRLLSDRFSAERPKGSFSTLEIQRTEQGDSAMYLCASSLQLGQRGTEAFFGQGTRLTVV.

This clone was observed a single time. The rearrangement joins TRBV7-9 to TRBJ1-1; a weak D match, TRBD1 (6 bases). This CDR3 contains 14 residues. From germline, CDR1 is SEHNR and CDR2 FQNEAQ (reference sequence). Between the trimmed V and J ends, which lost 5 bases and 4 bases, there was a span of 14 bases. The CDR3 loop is CASSDTGTLTEAFF. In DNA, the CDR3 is TGTGCCAGCAGCGACACGGGGACACTCACTGAAGCTTTCTTT.

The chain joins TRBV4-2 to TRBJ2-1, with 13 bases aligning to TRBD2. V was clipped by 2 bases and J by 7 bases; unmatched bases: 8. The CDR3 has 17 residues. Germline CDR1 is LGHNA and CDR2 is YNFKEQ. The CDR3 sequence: CASSQTRTSGGTNEQFF. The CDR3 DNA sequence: TGTGCCAGCAGCCAAACACGGACTAGCGGGGGTACAAATGAGCAGTTCTTC.

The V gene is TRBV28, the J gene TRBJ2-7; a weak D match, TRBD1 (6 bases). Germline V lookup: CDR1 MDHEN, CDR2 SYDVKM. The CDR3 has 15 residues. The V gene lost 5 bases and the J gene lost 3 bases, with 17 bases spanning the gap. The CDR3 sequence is CASSRNRETSYEQYF. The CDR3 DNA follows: TGTGCCAGCAGTCGAAACAGGGAGACCAGCTACGAGCAGTACTTC. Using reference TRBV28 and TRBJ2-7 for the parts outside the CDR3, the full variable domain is DVKVTQSSRYLVKRTGEKVFLECVQDMDHENMFWYRQDPGLGLRLIYFSYDVKMKEKGDIPEGYSVSREKKERFSLILESASTNQTSMYLCASSRNRETSYEQYFGPGTRLTVT.

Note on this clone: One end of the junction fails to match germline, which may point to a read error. CDR3 nucleotides: TGTGCCAGCAGCGTAGGCCCAGGGCAGGACTTC. Protein: CASSVGPGQDF. V gene TRBV9 combines with J gene TRBJ1-2, with D perhaps matching TRBD1 (5 bases). The length of the CDR3 is 11 residues. The germline V gene encodes CDR1 SGDLS and CDR2 YYNGEE.

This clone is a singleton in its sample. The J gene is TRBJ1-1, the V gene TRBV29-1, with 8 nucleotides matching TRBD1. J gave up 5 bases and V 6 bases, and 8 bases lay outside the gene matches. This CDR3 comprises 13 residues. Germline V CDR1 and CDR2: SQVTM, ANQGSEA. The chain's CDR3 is CSVNDRGNTEAFF. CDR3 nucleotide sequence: TGCAGCGTGAACGACAGGGGAAATACTGAAGCTTTCTTT.

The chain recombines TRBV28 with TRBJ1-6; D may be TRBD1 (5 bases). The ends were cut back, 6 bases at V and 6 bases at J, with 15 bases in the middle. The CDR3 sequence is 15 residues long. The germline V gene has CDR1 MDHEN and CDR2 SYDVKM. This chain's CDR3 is CASRNGGLGNSPLHF. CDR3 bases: TGTGCCAGCAGAAACGGGGGTCTGGGTAATTCACCCCTCCACTTT.

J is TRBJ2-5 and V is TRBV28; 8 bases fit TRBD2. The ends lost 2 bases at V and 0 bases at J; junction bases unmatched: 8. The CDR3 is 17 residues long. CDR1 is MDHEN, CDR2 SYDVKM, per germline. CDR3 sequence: CASSLSGSYRYQETQYF. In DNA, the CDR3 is TGTGCCAGCAGTTTAAGCGGGAGCTACAGGTACCAAGAGACCCAGTACTTC.

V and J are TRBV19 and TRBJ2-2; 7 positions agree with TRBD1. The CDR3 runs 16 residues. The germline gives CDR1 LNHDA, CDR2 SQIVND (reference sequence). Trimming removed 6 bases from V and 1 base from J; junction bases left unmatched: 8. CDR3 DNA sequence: TGTGCCAGTAGAGATTTCGGGACAGTGAACACCGGGGAGCTGTTTTTT. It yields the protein CASRDFGTVNTGELFF.

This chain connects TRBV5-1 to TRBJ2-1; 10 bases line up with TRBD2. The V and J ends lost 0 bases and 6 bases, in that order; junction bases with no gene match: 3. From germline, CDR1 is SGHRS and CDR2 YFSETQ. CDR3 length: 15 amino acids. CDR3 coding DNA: TGCGCCAGCAGCTTGGAAGCGGGGGGGCTCAATGAGCAGTTCTTC. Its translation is CASSLEAGGLNEQFF.

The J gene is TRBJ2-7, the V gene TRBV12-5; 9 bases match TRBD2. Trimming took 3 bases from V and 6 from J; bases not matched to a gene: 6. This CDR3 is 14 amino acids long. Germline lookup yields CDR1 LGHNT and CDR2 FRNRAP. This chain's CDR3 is CASGLGLAGPEQYF. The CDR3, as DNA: TGTGCTAGTGGTTTAGGTCTAGCGGGACCCGAGCAGTACTTC.

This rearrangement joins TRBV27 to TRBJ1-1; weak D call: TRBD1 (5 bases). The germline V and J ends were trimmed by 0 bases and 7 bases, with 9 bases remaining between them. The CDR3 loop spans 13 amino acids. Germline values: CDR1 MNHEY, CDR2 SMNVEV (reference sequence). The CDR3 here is CASSLSDIHEAFF. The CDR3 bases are TGTGCCAGCAGTTTATCGGACATCCATGAAGCTTTCTTT.

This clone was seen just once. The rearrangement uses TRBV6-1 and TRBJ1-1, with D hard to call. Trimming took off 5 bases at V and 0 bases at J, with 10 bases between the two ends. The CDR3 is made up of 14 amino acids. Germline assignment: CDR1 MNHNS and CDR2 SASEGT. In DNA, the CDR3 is TGTGCCAGCAGTAACTATTTAGTGAACACTGAAGCTTTCTTT. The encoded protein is CASSNYLVNTEAFF.

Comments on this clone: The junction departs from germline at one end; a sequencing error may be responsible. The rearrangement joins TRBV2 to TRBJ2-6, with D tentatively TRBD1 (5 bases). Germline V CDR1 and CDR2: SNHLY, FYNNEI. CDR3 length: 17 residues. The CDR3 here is CASATEGFRSGANGLTF. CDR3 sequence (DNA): TGTGCCAGCGCTACAGAAGGATTCAGATCTGGGGCCAACGGCCTGACTTTC.